The present T cell receptor (beta chain) was sequenced within a study of blood T cell repertoires in COVID-19. The method was immunoSEQ multiplex PCR; TCRdb's version includes in-frame clones alone and lacks a portion of them. The sample lists a few hundred thousand clones; 90% were seen once. The TCR originated in a young woman with COVID-19, enrolled during active disease. Sequencing used peripheral blood.

CDR3 region: CASSSTGWGEAFF. CDR3 nucleotide sequence: TGTGCCAGCAGCTCGACAGGGTGGGGTGAAGCTTTCTTT. The rearrangement joins TRBV7-2 to TRBJ1-1, with 7 bases identical to TRBD1. The V segment lost 4 bases and the J segment 7 bases; nucleotides outside the gene matches: 6. Germline V gives CDR1 SGHTA, CDR2 FQGNSA. This CDR3 is 13 amino acids long.